The 28 T cell receptor beta chains below all came from one sample that was sequenced in a study of molecular identifiers for immune sequencing clone quantification. TCRdb recomputed calls from the PCR reads with MiXCR, one row per CDR3 protein. The data contain tens of thousands of distinct CDR3 sequences, 15% to 20% of them seen just once; the ten biggest clones take up approximately 1.4%. The sample was naive CD8+ T cells from blood, with Jurkat cell RNA spiked in. Subset: FACS-sorted CD8+CD4-CCR7+CD45RA+ naive T cells. These receptors all stem from a human donor in good health. Some libraries in this study had Jurkat cell RNA spiked in.

Remarks on this clonotype: This could be a read error, since a much larger clone is one nucleotide away. The V gene is TRBV30, the J gene TRBJ2-7, with unresolved D. Trimming left V 0 bases short and J 3 bases short, with 6 bases between. CDR1 and CDR2 (germline): GTSNPN, SVGIG (reference sequence). There are 12 residues in the CDR3. The CDR3 coding sequence is TGTGCCTGGAGTGTACTCAACTACGAGCAGTACTTC. Translation: CAWSVLNYEQYF.

This clonotype was seen at least ten times. This chain connects TRBV19 to TRBJ2-5; 7 bases match TRBD2. The CDR3 covers 15 residues. Germline V gene lookup returns CDR1 LNHDA and CDR2 SQIVND (reference sequence). With 1 base clipped from V and 2 bases from J, the junction kept 4 bases outside the gene matches. The CDR3 DNA follows: TGTGCCAGTAGTATAGGGGTGGGGGGGCAAGAGACCCAGTACTTC. This gives the protein CASSIGVGGQETQYF.

This clonotype was recorded many times. This chain connects TRBV13 to TRBJ2-1; TRBD1 matches at 7 bases. Germline CDR1 is PRHDT and CDR2 is FYEKMQ (reference sequence). CDR3 length: 13 residues. The J segment lost 9 bases and the V segment lost 1 base, leaving 3 bases of the junction unmatched. The CDR3 sequence: CASSLEGAFEQFF. In DNA, the CDR3 is TGTGCCAGCAGCTTAGAGGGGGCCTTTGAGCAGTTCTTC. The entire variable domain, with the rest obtained from reference TRBV13 and TRBJ2-1, is as follows: AAGVIQSPRHLIKEKRETATLKCYPIPRHDTVYWYQQGPGQDPQFLISFYEKMQSDKGSIPDRFSAQQFSDYHSELNMSSLELGDSALYFCASSLEGAFEQFFGPGTRLTVL.

The table lists this clonotype with many counts. The chain employs TRBV20-1 and TRBJ2-7; 8 bases agree with TRBD2. The J segment lost 0 bases and the V segment lost 6 bases, leaving 10 bases of the junction unmatched. The CDR3 length is 15 residues. The germline CDR1 and CDR2 sequences are DFQATT and SNEGSKA (reference sequence). The CDR3 loop is CSAVDRSGASYEQYF. DNA for the CDR3: TGCAGTGCCGTAGACCGTAGCGGGGCCTCCTACGAGCAGTACTTC.

This clonotype was counted between two and nine times. With a much larger clone just one base away, this may be a read error. J is TRBJ1-1 and V is TRBV10-3; no reliable D call. The length of the CDR3 is 12 residues. Germline-derived CDR1 and CDR2 are ENHRY and SYGVKD. V was trimmed by 4 bases and J by 6 bases, leaving 9 bases between them. Here the CDR3 DNA reads TGTGCCATCAGTGGAGTCCGTTCTGAAGCTTTCTTT. Translation gives CAISGVRSEAFF.

This clonotype has ten or more counts. J is TRBJ1-1 and V is TRBV24-1; D perhaps matches TRBD1 (6 bases). The CDR3 is made up of 13 amino acids. Trimming shortened V by 7 bases and J by 1 base, and 9 bases separated the two germline ends. Per germline, CDR1 KGHDR and CDR2 SFDVKD. CDR3 loop: CATRNRANTEAFF. CDR3 bases: TGTGCCACCAGGAACAGGGCGAACACTGAAGCTTTCTTT.

This clonotype was seen many times. This chain links TRBV7-9 with TRBJ2-3; D gene ambiguous. CDR1 and CDR2 from the germline V gene are SEHNR and FQNEAQ (reference sequence). The CDR3 is 14 amino acids. Trimming stripped 0 bases from V and 2 bases from J, with 6 bases between. The CDR3 DNA is TGTGCCAGCAGCTTAGCTGGGATCACAGATACGCAGTATTTT. Translated: CASSLAGITDTQYF. Looking up the rest from reference TRBV7-9 and TRBJ2-3 gives the full variable domain: DTGVSQNPRHKITKRGQNVTFRCDPISEHNRLYWYRQTLGQGPEFLTYFQNEAQLEKSRLLSDRFSAERPKGSFSTLEIQRTEQGDSAMYLCASSLAGITDTQYFGPGTRLTVL.

This clonotype came up many times. The chain has TRBV4-1 and TRBJ2-5; D call uncertain. The CDR3 length is 13 residues. Per the germline V gene, CDR1 is MGHRA and CDR2 is YSYEKL. Trimming took 4 bases from V and 0 from J, leaving 6 bases between them. CDR3 protein: CASSPHNQETQYF. CDR3 nucleotides: TGCGCCAGCAGCCCCCATAACCAAGAGACCCAGTACTTC.

This clonotype turned up a few times. The chain employs TRBV12-3 or TRBV12-4 and TRBJ2-1; D unresolved. The ends were cut back, 6 bases at V and 0 bases at J, with 15 bases in the middle. This CDR3 has 16 residues. CDR3 coding DNA: TGTGCCAGCAGCTTTAGCCGACAAATCTCCTACAATGAGCAGTTCTTC. Translated, it gives CASSFSRQISYNEQFF.

This clonotype was observed at least ten times. V and J are TRBV7-9 and TRBJ2-3; no clear D gene. Trimming removed 1 base from V and 0 bases from J, with 8 bases in between. This CDR3 comprises 15 residues. CDR1 is SEHNR, CDR2 FQNEAQ, per germline (reference sequence). CDR3 in amino acids: CASSLVSPSTDTQYF. CDR3 nucleotide sequence: TGTGCCAGCAGCTTAGTGAGTCCTAGCACAGATACGCAGTATTTT.

The sample holds many counts of this clonotype. The rearrangement links TRBV7-6 to TRBJ1-2; 7 bases map to TRBD1. Germline V lookup: CDR1 SGHVS, CDR2 FNYEAQ. Germline trimming cut 5 bases from V and 2 bases from J; bases unmatched to any gene: 14. This CDR3 comprises 17 residues. The DNA of the CDR3 is TGTGCCAGCAGCCCCGAACAGACAGGGAGGGTCAACTATGGCTACACCTTC. Translated, it gives CASSPEQTGRVNYGYTF.

This clonotype occurred many times. CDR3: CASSRDVLEEQYF. CDR3 nucleotides: TGTGCCAGCAGCCGGGACGTCCTGGAAGAGCAGTACTTC. The V and J genes are TRBV3-1 and TRBJ2-7, with D perhaps being TRBD1 or TRBD2 (5 bases each). The V end was cut by 4 bases, the J end by 7 bases, with 14 bases between. The CDR3 extends over 13 amino acids. Germline V CDR1 and CDR2: LGHDT, YNNKEL (reference sequence).

This clonotype occurred a few times. The rearrangement joins TRBV3-1 to TRBJ2-7, with D possibly called TRBD1 or TRBD2 (6 bases each). V lost 0 bases, J lost 0 bases, and 9 bases lay in between. The CDR3 loop spans 15 amino acids. Germline V gene data show CDR1 as LGHDT and CDR2 as YNNKEL (reference sequence). As DNA, the CDR3 is TGTGCCAGCAGCCAAGACGGGGGCCTCTCCTACGAGCAGTACTTC. It specifies CASSQDGGLSYEQYF.

This sequence joins TRBV20-1 and TRBJ2-7, with D unclear. Trimming left V 0 bases short and J 0 bases short, with 6 bases between. Germline V gene lookup returns CDR1 DFQATT and CDR2 SNEGSKA (reference sequence). The CDR3 consists of 13 residues. The CDR3 loop reads CSARDGGSYEQYF. CDR3 DNA sequence: TGCAGTGCTAGAGATGGCGGCTCCTACGAGCAGTACTTC.

This clonotype was seen repeatedly, ten times or more. The chain employs TRBV7-9 and TRBJ2-3; 7 bases fit TRBD1. Unmatched junction bases numbered 9, after V lost 2 bases and J lost 4 bases. CDR3 length: 16 amino acids. The germline gives CDR1 SEHNR, CDR2 FQNEAQ (reference sequence). CDR3 bases: TGTGCCAGCAGCTTAAGGGGGACAGTTTCCGCAGATACGCAGTATTTT. The encoded protein is CASSLRGTVSADTQYF.

V is TRBV7-9 and J is TRBJ2-7; 10 bases line up with TRBD2. CDR3 length equals 18 residues. Unmatched junction bases numbered 10, after V lost 1 base and J lost 1 base. In germline, CDR1 is SEHNR, CDR2 FQNEAQ (reference sequence). The CDR3 DNA is TGTGCCAGCAGCTTAGTAGGAGCGGGAGGGTATGATTCCTACGAGCAGTACTTC. It translates to CASSLVGAGGYDSYEQYF. Based on the CDR3 plus reference TRBV7-9 and TRBJ2-7, the full variable domain is DTGVSQNPRHKITKRGQNVTFRCDPISEHNRLYWYRQTLGQGPEFLTYFQNEAQLEKSRLLSDRFSAERPKGSFSTLEIQRTEQGDSAMYLCASSLVGAGGYDSYEQYFGPGTRLTVT.

The CDR3, as DNA: TGTGCCAGCGGGGAGGGGTTGAGCAATCAGCCCCAGCATTTT. It codes for CASGEGLSNQPQHF. The chain employs TRBV28 and TRBJ1-5; D might be TRBD1 (5 bases). Per germline, CDR1 MDHEN and CDR2 SYDVKM. The CDR3 extends over 14 amino acids. Trimming took off 8 bases at V and 1 base at J, with 12 bases between the two ends.

This clonotype was picked up many times. The chain is built from TRBV28 and TRBJ2-7; 7 bases match TRBD1. This CDR3 is built from 16 residues. V was pared by 2 bases and J by 2 bases, with 9 bases of the junction left unmatched. CDR1 is MDHEN, CDR2 SYDVKM, per germline. The CDR3, as DNA: TGTGCCAGCAGTTTAGCCCTGTCGGGACAGCCCTACGAGCAGTACTTC. It specifies CASSLALSGQPYEQYF.

This clonotype was recorded at least ten times. This chain uses TRBV25-1 with TRBJ1-5; tentative D call: TRBD1 (5 bases). V lost 3 bases and J 2 bases, leaving 11 bases between the germline ends. Germline V gene lookup returns CDR1 MGHDK and CDR2 SYGVNS. The CDR3 sequence is 15 residues long. Here the CDR3 reads CASSENGGGNQPQHF. In DNA form, the CDR3 reads TGTGCCAGCAGTGAGAATGGGGGGGGCAATCAGCCCCAGCATTTT.

Regarding this clonotype: Germline and junction disagree at one end, which may indicate a read error. The gene calls are TRBV12-3 or TRBV12-4 and TRBJ1-2; no reliable D call. The CDR3 loop spans 13 amino acids. The CDR3 reads CASSLGPSYGCTF. As DNA, the CDR3 is TGTGCCAGCAGTCTAGGGCCCTCTTATGGCTGCACCTTC.

This clonotype was found many times. The chain has TRBV6-1 and TRBJ1-2, with D maybe TRBD1 (5 bases). The germline V gene has CDR1 MNHNS and CDR2 SASEGT. The CDR3 spans 13 residues. Trimming pared 1 base from V and 8 bases from J, leaving 11 bases between. The CDR3: CASSEGWGRGYTF. CDR3 DNA: TGTGCCAGCAGTGAAGGGTGGGGCCGGGGCTACACCTTC.

This clonotype was counted many times. This chain links TRBV6-2 or TRBV6-3 with TRBJ2-3; no definite D call. The V and J ends lost 2 bases and 8 bases respectively, with 5 bases between them. In germline, CDR1 is MNHEY, CDR2 SVGEGT. The CDR3 runs 11 residues. CDR3 coding DNA: TGTGCCAGCAGTTACCCCGGTACGCAGTATTTT. The encoded protein is CASSYPGTQYF.

In this sample, this clonotype turned up many times. V is TRBV20-1 and J is TRBJ2-7; D may correspond to TRBD1 or TRBD2 (5 bases each). CDR1 and CDR2 from the germline V gene are DFQATT and SNEGSKA (reference sequence). The CDR3 consists of 13 residues. V lost 6 bases to trimming and J lost 3 bases, with 15 bases between them. The chain's CDR3 is CSAALRDLYEQYF. In nucleotides, the CDR3 is TGCAGTGCCGCTCTACGGGACCTCTACGAGCAGTACTTC.

This clonotype occurred many times. CDR3 loop: CASSYERGRDAFAGIGYEQYF. CDR3 in DNA: TGCGCCAGCAGCTATGAGCGTGGCCGGGACGCCTTCGCCGGGATCGGCTACGAGCAGTACTTC. This chain links TRBV5-1 with TRBJ2-7; D may be TRBD1 or TRBD2 (5 bases each). Looked up from germline, CDR1 is SGHRS and CDR2 is YFSETQ. The CDR3 length is 21 residues. V was trimmed by 3 bases and J by 3 bases, leaving 34 bases between them.

To note about this clonotype: This may come from a read error, since a much larger clone is one base off. The V gene is TRBV4-1, the J gene TRBJ2-1; D uncertain. CDR3 length: 14 residues. Per the germline V gene, CDR1 is MGHRA and CDR2 is YSYEKL. CDR3 bases: TGCGCCAGCAGCCTGCCGATTTCCTACAATGAGCGGTTCTTC. Encoded protein: CASSLPISYNERFF.

Details on this clonotype: This may arise from a read error, as a much more abundant clone is one base away. This chain uses TRBV27 with TRBJ2-7, with 10 nucleotides matching TRBD1. The CDR3 is made up of 15 amino acids. Germline loops: CDR1 MNHEY, CDR2 SMNVEV (reference sequence). Here the CDR3 DNA reads TGTGCCAGCAGTTTGTCCGGGACAGGGGTCCACGAGCGGTACTTC. It translates to CASSLSGTGVHERYF.

This clonotype was seen ten or more times. This sequence joins TRBV5-1 and TRBJ2-7; weak D call: TRBD2 (6 bases). Trimming shortened V by 0 bases and J by 4 bases, and 14 bases separated the two germline ends. Germline V gene sequence: CDR1 SGHRS, CDR2 YFSETQ. The CDR3 is 15 residues long. CDR3 coding DNA: TGCGCCAGCAGCTTGGCTTTCGGGAGTGTTTACGAGCAGTACTTC. Its protein is CASSLAFGSVYEQYF. Based on the CDR3 plus reference TRBV5-1 and TRBJ2-7, the full variable domain is KAGVTQTPRYLIKTRGQQVTLSCSPISGHRSVSWYQQTPGQGLQFLFEYFSETQRNKGNFPGRFSGRQFSNSRSEMNVSTLELGDSALYLCASSLAFGSVYEQYFGPGTRLTVT.

The table lists this clonotype with many counts. The chain uses TRBV28 and TRBJ2-3; perhaps TRBD2 as D (6 bases). Trimming pared 2 bases from V and 2 bases from J, leaving 11 bases between. This CDR3 is built from 15 residues. Germline V gene data show CDR1 as MDHEN and CDR2 as SYDVKM. DNA for the CDR3: TGTGCCAGCAGTTTAGTGGCGGGACCCACAGATACGCAGTATTTT. The encoded protein is CASSLVAGPTDTQYF.